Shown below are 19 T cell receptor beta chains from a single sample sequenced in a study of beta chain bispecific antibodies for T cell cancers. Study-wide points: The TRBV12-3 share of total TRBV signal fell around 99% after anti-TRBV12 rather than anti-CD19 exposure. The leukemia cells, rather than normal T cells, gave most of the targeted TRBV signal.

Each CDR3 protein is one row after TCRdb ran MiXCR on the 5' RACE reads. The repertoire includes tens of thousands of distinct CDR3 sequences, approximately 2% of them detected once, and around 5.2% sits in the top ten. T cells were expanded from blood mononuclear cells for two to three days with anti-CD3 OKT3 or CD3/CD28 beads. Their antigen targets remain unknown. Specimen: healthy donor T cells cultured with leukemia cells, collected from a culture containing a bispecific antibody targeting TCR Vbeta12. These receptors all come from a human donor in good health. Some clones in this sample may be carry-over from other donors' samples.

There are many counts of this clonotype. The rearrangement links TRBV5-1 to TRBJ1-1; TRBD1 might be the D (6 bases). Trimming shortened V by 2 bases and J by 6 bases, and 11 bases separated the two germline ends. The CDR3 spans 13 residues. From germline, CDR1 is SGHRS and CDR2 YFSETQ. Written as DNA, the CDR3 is TGCGCCAGCAGCTTAGTTGGGGGCGCTGAAGCTTTCTTT. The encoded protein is CASSLVGGAEAFF.

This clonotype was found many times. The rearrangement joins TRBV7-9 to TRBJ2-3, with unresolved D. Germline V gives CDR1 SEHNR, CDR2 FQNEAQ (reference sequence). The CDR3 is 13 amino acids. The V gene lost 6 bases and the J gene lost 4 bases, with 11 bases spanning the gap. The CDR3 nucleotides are TGTGCCAGCAGAACGACAACATCAGATACGCAGTATTTT. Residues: CASRTTTSDTQYF.

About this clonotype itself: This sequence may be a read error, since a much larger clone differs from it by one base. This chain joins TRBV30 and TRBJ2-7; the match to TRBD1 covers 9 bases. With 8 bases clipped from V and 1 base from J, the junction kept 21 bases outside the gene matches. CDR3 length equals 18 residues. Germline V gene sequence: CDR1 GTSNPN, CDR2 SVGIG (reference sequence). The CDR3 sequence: CAGNGGTPEDRGSYEQYF. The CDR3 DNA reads TGTGCCGGGAATGGGGGGACGCCCGAGGACAGGGGATCCTACGAGCAGTACTTC.

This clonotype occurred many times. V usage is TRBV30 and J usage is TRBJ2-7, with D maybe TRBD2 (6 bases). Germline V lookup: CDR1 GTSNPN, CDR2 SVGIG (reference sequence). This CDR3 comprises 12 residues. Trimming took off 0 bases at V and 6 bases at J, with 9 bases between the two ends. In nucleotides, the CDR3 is TGTGCCTGGAGTGTAGGCGGGGCCGAGCAGTACTTC. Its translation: CAWSVGGAEQYF.

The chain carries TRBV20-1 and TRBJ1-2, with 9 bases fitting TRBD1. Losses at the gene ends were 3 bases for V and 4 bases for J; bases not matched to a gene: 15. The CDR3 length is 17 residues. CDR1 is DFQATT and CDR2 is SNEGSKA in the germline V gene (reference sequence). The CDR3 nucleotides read TGCAGTGCTAGCCATGCGACAGGGGGGGGCGTTGGCTATGGCTACACCTTC. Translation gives CSASHATGGGVGYGYTF.

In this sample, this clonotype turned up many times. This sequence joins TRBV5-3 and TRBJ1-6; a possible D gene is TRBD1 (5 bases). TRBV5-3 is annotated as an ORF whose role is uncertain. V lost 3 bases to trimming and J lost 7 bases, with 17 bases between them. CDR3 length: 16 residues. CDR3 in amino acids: CARSYRTGGWNSPLHF. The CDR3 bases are TGTGCCAGAAGCTACAGGACGGGGGGATGGAATTCACCCCTCCACTTT.

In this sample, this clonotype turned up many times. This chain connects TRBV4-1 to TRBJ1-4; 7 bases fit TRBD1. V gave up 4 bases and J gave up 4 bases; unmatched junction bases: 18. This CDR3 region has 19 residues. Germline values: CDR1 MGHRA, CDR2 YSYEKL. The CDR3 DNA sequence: TGCGCCAGCAGCCCCCCACTAACGGACAGGCGGCCTCTTAATGAAAAACTGTTTTTT. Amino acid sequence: CASSPPLTDRRPLNEKLFF.

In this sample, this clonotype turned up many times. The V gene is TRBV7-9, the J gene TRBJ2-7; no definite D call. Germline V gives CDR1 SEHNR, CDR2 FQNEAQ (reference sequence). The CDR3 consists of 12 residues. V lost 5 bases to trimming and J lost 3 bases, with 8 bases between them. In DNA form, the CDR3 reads TGTGCCAGCAGCCGCACGCGCTACGAGCAGTACTTC. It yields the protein CASSRTRYEQYF. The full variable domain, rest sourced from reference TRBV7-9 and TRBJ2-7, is DTGVSQNPRHKITKRGQNVTFRCDPISEHNRLYWYRQTLGQGPEFLTYFQNEAQLEKSRLLSDRFSAERPKGSFSTLEIQRTEQGDSAMYLCASSRTRYEQYFGPGTRLTVT.

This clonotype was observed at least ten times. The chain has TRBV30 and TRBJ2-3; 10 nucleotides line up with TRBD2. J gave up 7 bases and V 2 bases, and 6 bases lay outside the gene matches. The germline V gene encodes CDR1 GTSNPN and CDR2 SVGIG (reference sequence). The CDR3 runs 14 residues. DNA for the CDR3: TGTGCCTGGAGTCTAACTAGCGGGGTTAATACGCAGTATTTT. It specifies CAWSLTSGVNTQYF.

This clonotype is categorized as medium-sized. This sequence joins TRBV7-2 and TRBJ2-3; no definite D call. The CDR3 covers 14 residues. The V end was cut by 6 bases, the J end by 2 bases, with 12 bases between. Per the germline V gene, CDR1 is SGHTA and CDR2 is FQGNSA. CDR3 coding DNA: TGTGCCAGCAGTTTGGTAGATTACACAGATACGCAGTATTTT. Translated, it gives CASSLVDYTDTQYF. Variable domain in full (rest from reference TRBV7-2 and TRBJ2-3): GAGVSQSPSNKVTEKGKDVELRCDPISGHTALYWYRQSLGQGLEFLIYFQGNSAPDKSGLPSDRFSAERTGGSVSTLTIQRTQQEDSAVYLCASSLVDYTDTQYFGPGTRLTVL.

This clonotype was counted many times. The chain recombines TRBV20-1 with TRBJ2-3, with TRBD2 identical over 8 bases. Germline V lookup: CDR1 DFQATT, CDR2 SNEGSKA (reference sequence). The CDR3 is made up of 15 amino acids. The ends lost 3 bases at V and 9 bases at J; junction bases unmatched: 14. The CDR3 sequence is CSASPSGGPPKTQYF. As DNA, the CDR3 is TGCAGTGCTAGCCCCAGCGGGGGCCCTCCCAAAACGCAGTATTTT.

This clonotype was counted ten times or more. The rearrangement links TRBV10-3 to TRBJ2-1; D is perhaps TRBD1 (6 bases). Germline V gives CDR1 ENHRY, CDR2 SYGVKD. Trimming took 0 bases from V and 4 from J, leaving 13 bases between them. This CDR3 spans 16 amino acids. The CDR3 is CAISESGVGAYNEQFF. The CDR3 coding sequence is TGTGCCATCAGTGAGTCGGGTGTGGGGGCGTACAATGAGCAGTTCTTC.

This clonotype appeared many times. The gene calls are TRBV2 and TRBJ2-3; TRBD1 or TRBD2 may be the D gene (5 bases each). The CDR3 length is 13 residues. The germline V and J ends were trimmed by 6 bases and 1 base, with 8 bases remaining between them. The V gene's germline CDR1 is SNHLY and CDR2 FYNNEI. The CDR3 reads CASRRGGTDTQYF. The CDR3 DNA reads TGTGCCAGCAGACGAGGGGGCACAGATACGCAGTATTTT.

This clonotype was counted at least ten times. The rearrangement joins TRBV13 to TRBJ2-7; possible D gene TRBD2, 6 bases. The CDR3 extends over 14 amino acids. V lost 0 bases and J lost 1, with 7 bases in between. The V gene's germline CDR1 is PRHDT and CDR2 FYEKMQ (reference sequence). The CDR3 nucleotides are TGTGCCAGCAGCTTAGGACTAGCTTCCTACGAGCAGTACTTC. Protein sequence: CASSLGLASYEQYF.

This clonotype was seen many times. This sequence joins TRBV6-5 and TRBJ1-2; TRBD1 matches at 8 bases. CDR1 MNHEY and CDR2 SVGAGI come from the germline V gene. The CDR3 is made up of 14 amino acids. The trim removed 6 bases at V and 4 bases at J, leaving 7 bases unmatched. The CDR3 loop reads CASRDTGGPYGYTF. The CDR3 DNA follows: TGTGCCAGCAGAGACACAGGGGGTCCCTATGGCTACACCTTC.

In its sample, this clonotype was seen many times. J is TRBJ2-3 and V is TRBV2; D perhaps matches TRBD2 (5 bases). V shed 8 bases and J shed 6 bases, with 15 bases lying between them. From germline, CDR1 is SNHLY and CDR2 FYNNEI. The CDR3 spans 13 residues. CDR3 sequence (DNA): TGTGCCAGCGGGCGAGAGGGCGGGGATACGCAGTATTTT. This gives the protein CASGREGGDTQYF.

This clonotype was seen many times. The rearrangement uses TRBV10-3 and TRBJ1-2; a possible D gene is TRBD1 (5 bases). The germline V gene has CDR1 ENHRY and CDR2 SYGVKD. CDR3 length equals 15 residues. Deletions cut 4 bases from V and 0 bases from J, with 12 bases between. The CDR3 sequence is CAISGDGLANYGYTF. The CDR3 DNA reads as TGTGCCATCAGTGGGGACGGTCTAGCTAACTATGGCTACACCTTC.

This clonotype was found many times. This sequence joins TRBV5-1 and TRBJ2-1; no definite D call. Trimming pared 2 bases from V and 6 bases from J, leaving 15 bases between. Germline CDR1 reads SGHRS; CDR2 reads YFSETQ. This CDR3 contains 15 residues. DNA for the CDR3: TGCGCCAGCAGCTTCGATTTACCCATTACCAATGAGCAGTTCTTC. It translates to CASSFDLPITNEQFF.

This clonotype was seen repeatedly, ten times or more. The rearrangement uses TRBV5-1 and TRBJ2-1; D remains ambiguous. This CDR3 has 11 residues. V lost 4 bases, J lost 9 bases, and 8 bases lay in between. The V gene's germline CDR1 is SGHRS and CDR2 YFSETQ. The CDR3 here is CASSVTSEQFF. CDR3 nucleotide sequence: TGCGCCAGCAGCGTTACAAGTGAGCAGTTCTTC.